This T cell receptor (beta chain) stems from a study of molecular identifiers for immune sequencing clone quantification (dated 2018 in TCRdb). As for the study more broadly: For a replicate experiment, RNA from around 20,000 or 99,000 naive CD8 T cells was divided into five aliquots, of which four were sequenced. This methods study benchmarked molecular-identifier clustering-based TCR repertoire sequencing (MIDCIRS) and TCR RNA copy counting, using CD8 T cells to do so. Findings and caveats that apply to the study as a whole: Spiked-in Jurkat TCR RNA equivalent to a single cell was reported to be detectable even among approximately 1.1 million naive CD8 T cells. Modeling estimated about three recovered TCR RNA copies per cell, compared with around 9.7 by digital PCR, which implies 25% to 30% capture efficiency. When barcode sub-clustering was left out, chimeric consensus sequences inflated TCR diversity, with chimeras reaching as high as 47%. The naive libraries included spiked-in Jurkat TCR RNA (10 copies' worth), and this RNA is not part of the donor repertoire. Identical TCR molecules sharing a barcode could cause highly expanded clone sizes to be underestimated. Clones above 20 RNA copies held over 99% of molecules in CMV-specific effector cells but under 1% in naive cells.

Libraries of naive CD8 T cells were built from about 19,000 to 1,100,000 sorted cells, with 10%, 30% or 50% of the purified RNA used. Naive CD8 T cells were FACS-sorted as CD8+CD4-CCR7+CD45RA+ on a BD FACSAria II into RLT Plus buffer. Nine to eleven TCR copies' worth of Jurkat RNA were spiked into about 20,000-1,000,000 naive CD8 T cell samples to test detection sensitivity. Enrichment of CD8 T cells was performed with RosetteSep CD8+ T Cell Enrichment Cocktail and Ficoll-Paque, after which ACK red cell lysis was carried out. Spanning cysteine to phenylalanine, the CDR3 consists of 14 amino acids. The CDR3 DNA has 42 bases and is translated from base 1. The CDR1 and CDR2 encoded by the germline V gene are SGHAT and FQNNGV. Trimming takes 5 bases from V and 6 bases from J, and the germline ends sit 16 bases apart. Library method: PCR. Sequencing relied on an Illumina HiSeq 4000. Bulk TCR libraries were generated as previously described, with the TCR primers listed in Table S5 used. Total RNA was purified with the Qiagen AllPrep DNA/RNA kit. Before any analysis, reads coming from multiple sequencing runs of the same library were combined into one pool. The source study handled its data this way. Reads were retained only if an exact TCR constant sequence was present, and the retained reads were trimmed to 150 nt and grouped according to their 12-nt molecular barcodes. Reads in each barcode group were sub-clustered using a 15% Levenshtein threshold, and a quality-weighted consensus sequence was built for each RNA molecule. Non-functional sequences were removed, as were lower-count sequences one edit away from another. On the basis of fitting two negative binomial distributions, barcode sub-clusters with fewer than 20% of the maximum read count were discarded. TCRdb reprocessed the public reads (quality trimming at Q25 with fastp, clone calling with MiXCR) and kept in-frame beta chains. Rows with a matching CDR3 protein are joined into one entry that keeps the most common DNA and genes. None of the V and J calls come from the authors' own analysis; TCRdb made them. Recorded for this sample are hundreds of thousands of distinct CDR3 sequences; about 20% of them occurred a single time. The leading ten clones occupy roughly 0.83% of the sample.

This clonotype appeared a few times. Its target antigen remains unknown. There are no base qualities to consult, and no much larger clone falls within one base. The sample was naive CD8+ T cells from blood, with Jurkat cell RNA spiked in. What this sample's cell subset or site label stands for: FACS-sorted CD8+CD4-CCR7+CD45RA+ naive T cells. Recombination linked TRBV11-2 to TRBJ1-1; there is no confident call for the D gene. This sequence originates from a human donor in good health. Some libraries in this study had Jurkat cell RNA spiked in. The CDR3 loop reads CASSPGRGAPEAFF. The sequence in DNA is TGTGCCAGCAGCCCAGGTCGGGGAGCCCCTGAAGCTTTCTTT.